Below, 9 T cell receptor beta chains from the same sample are listed, as sequenced in a study of T cell responses to AZD1222 COVID-19 vaccine listed by TCRdb under 2021. Libraries were constructed by the immunoSEQ multiplex PCR assay. The source is immuneACCESS, and TCRdb retained only in-frame sequences with V and J called. Part of the clones is not carried over; for the studies checked, unresolved V genes explain less than half of this, and the remainder is unexplained. The sample records more than 85,000 clones, 92% of which are singletons. Jointly, the top ten make up roughly 7.6% of the sample. Sample time point, as interpreted from the label and publication: baseline before first vaccination. The material was peripheral blood, obtained on day 0 of AZD1222 vaccination. Receptors originate from an adult in good health.

DNA for the CDR3: TGCGCCAGCAGCCCACCCAAGAGGACTAGCGGGCAGACCCAGTACTTC. Translation gives CASSPPKRTSGQTQYF. This chain connects TRBV4-1 to TRBJ2-5, with 11 positions matching TRBD2. Losses at the gene ends were 4 bases for V and 6 bases for J; bases not matched to a gene: 10. The CDR3 is 16 amino acids. Germline V gives CDR1 MGHRA, CDR2 YSYEKL.

A few counts support this clone. This chain joins TRBV30 and TRBJ1-1; D may be TRBD1 (6 bases). V dropped 1 base and J dropped 7 bases, with 16 bases sitting between them. The CDR3 runs to 14 residues. CDR1 is GTSNPN, CDR2 SVGIG, per germline (reference sequence). CDR3 in DNA: TGTGCCTGGAGTGGGGGGCTTAAGGTTATTGAAGCTTTCTTT. Residues: CAWSGGLKVIEAFF.

This chain joins TRBV2 and TRBJ2-3, with D perhaps TRBD1 (6 bases). The CDR3 totals 14 residues. Trimming stripped 6 bases from V and 5 bases from J, with 15 bases between. CDR1 and CDR2 (germline): SNHLY, FYNNEI. The CDR3 loop is CASSQQGAGDTQYF. CDR3 in DNA: TGTGCCAGCAGCCAACAGGGAGCTGGAGATACGCAGTATTTT.

The chain links TRBV14 to TRBJ1-2; D may be TRBD1 (5 bases). This CDR3 comprises 13 residues. Germline values: CDR1 SGHDN, CDR2 FVKESK. V lost 0 bases and J lost 8, with 10 bases in between. The CDR3 DNA is TGTGCCAGCAGCCAAGATGCGGGGCGCGGCTACACCTTC. Encoded protein: CASSQDAGRGYTF. The variable domain in full, completed from reference TRBV14 and TRBJ1-2, reads EAGVTQFPSHSVIEKGQTVTLRCDPISGHDNLYWYRRVMGKEIKFLLHFVKESKQDESGMPNNRFLAERTGGTYSTLKVQPAELEDSGVYFCASSQDAGRGYTFGSGTRLTVV.

The chain combines TRBV10-1 with TRBJ2-4; no firm D call. The V end lost 5 bases, the J end lost 5 bases, and 10 bases lay between the germline ends. The CDR3 is 13 residues long. From germline, CDR1 is WNHNN and CDR2 SYGVQD (reference sequence). CDR3 protein: CASSKGPENIQYF. CDR3 coding DNA: TGCGCCAGCAGTAAAGGCCCCGAAAACATTCAGTACTTC.

The chain employs TRBV2 and TRBJ1-1; D unclear. The V end lost 6 bases, the J end lost 5 bases, and 4 bases lay between the germline ends. From germline, CDR1 is SNHLY and CDR2 FYNNEI. The CDR3 consists of 10 residues. The CDR3 DNA reads as TGTGCCAGCAGGGAGACTGAAGCTTTCTTT. It specifies CASRETEAFF. Together with reference TRBV2 and TRBJ1-1, the CDR3 gives the full variable domain: EPEVTQTPSHQVTQMGQEVILRCVPISNHLYFYWYRQILGQKVEFLVSFYNNEISEKSEIFDDQFSVERPDGSNFTLKIRSTKLEDSAMYFCASRETEAFFGQGTRLTVV.

The J gene is TRBJ1-1, the V gene TRBV2; 7 bases are a match to TRBD1. The V gene end was trimmed by 0 bases and the J gene end by 9 bases; junction bases not matched to a gene: 4. The CDR3 is made up of 13 amino acids. Germline CDR1 and CDR2: SNHLY and FYNNEI. DNA of the CDR3: TGTGCCAGCAGTGAAGCTGGGAGGGGGCAAGCTTTCTTT. Encoded protein: CASSEAGRGQAFF.

The CDR3 DNA reads TGCGCCAGCAGCTTGGGTCACAGAGGGGAAAAACTGTTTTTT. This encodes CASSLGHRGEKLFF. The chain couples TRBV5-1 to TRBJ1-4; D is unresolved. V gave up 0 bases and J gave up 8 bases, with 11 bases separating them. The CDR3 is 14 amino acids. Germline V gene lookup returns CDR1 SGHRS and CDR2 YFSETQ.

V usage is TRBV6-2 or TRBV6-3 and J usage is TRBJ1-4, with a possible D match to TRBD1 (6 bases). With 4 bases removed from V and 0 bases from J, the gap between germline ends came to 12 bases. This CDR3 has 16 residues. The germline V gene has CDR1 MNHEY and CDR2 SVGEGT. CDR3 region: CASSSGVLSTNEKLFF. CDR3 coding DNA: TGTGCCAGCAGTTCAGGGGTTCTCTCAACTAATGAAAAACTGTTTTTT.